This TCR beta chain was observed in a study of cytomegalovirus exposure and HLA in healthy donors (dated by TCRdb to about 2017). With respect to the entire study: An earlier analysis of several hundred of the donors reported approximately 300 Gb of sequence data and around 120 million unique TCR beta sequences obtained from some 200 million T cells. An early release that covered 500 to 800 HLA-typed donors contained 300 to 350 gigabases of sequencing data and around 80 million unique TCR sequences. Of the 398 genotyped donors, approximately 83% fell in the genetic ancestry cluster associated with self-reported Caucasian donors. The study aimed to test whether signatures of past pathogen exposure could be identified by cataloging public T cell receptors. The study used immunosequencing to profile the T cell repertoires of about 670 subjects and linked those repertoires to cytomegalovirus serostatus. In addition to the first cohort of 650 to 800 subjects, a separate validation cohort of over 90 different subjects was used. To predict cytomegalovirus infection status, the study combined high-throughput TCR immunosequencing, statistical association of individual TCRs with disease status, and machine learning. A later analysis re-analyzed previously published TCR beta repertoires from about 730 donors and added high-resolution HLA genotyping to study TCR occurrence patterns. The later analysis used no new phenotypic data to find candidate immune exposures, relying instead on TCR beta sequences and their occurrence across donors. To decide whether each TCR beta V gene segment behaved as functional or pseudogenic, an earlier analysis of some 600 of the donors relied on high-throughput TCR beta sequencing. Donor age, sex, ethnicity and CMV serostatus were collected together with the repertoire data. A later genetic analysis used genome-wide SNP genotypes for about 60% of the roughly 670 donors, treating that subset as a discovery cohort. Every discovery cohort repertoire had been produced on one sequencing platform. HLA typing covered class I and class II loci at four-digit resolution. Typing coverage differed by locus: A, B, C, DRB1 and DQB1 were typed in roughly 629-630 donors, DQA1 in roughly 510, DPA1 in 600 to 610, and DPB1 in roughly 470. Roughly 5 DR-DQ haplotypes were handled as single units for association and clustering because linkage in the cohort was strong. Across around 400 genotyped donors of the cohort, an average of about 250,000 unique TCR beta nucleotide sequences per donor were sequenced, and approximately 17% of those sequences were non-productive. Study-wide findings and limitations: A further reported finding was that TCR beta sequences accurately predicted the HLA-A and HLA-B alleles for most subjects in the first cohort. In a later genetic analysis, fewer N-insertions in productive TCRs were reported among donors in an Asian-associated ancestry cluster than the approximately 710-donor mean. While some public TCRs were present in many individuals, most TCR sequences turned up only very rarely across donors. Only TCR beta chains were sequenced in this cohort, and the absence of alpha or paired-chain data limited detectable features. A later analysis associated 15,000 or so TCR beta sequences with specific HLA alleles at a false discovery rate of 0.05. In a later analysis, most CMV-associated TCR beta chains were found to appear HLA-restricted, with HLA associations seemingly driven largely by CMV exposure. In a later analysis, several top co-occurrence clusters were reported to appear linked to parvovirus B19, influenza, CMV and Epstein-Barr virus. Roughly 17 rarely observed V segments, including chromosome 9 orphons, were excluded from the earlier analysis of approximately 500 of the donors because counts were too low. The only immune exposure information available for the cohort was CMV serostatus. In both the original and validation cohorts, the classifier was reported to diagnose cytomegalovirus status with high specificity and sensitivity. Correlated functional status among segregating V segments might reflect linkage disequilibrium, but an unknown experimental factor could not be ruled out. In an earlier analysis of about 550 of the donors, most TCR beta V segments were observed in productive rearrangements about 90% or about 30% of the time, broadly matching IMGT annotations. In vitro tests confirmed that a few of the cytomegalovirus-associated TCR beta chains recognize cytomegalovirus antigens. In a later analysis, HLA-associated TCR beta chains were found to be more clonally expanded and to have lower generation probabilities than equally common non-associated chains. In a later genetic analysis, a missense DCLRE1C variant was associated with V-gene and J-gene trimming of TCR beta chains, and the association was replicated in an independent cohort. Assigning TCR associations to individual alleles was difficult when HLA alleles, especially DR and DQ, strongly co-occurred. It was suggested by the authors that the approach could potentially be generalized to other disease states and immunological phenotypes. The study listed 164 TCR beta chains as associated with cytomegalovirus. Roughly uniform sequencing depth across donors was assumed in presence/absence analyses, although this assumption may not hold. Because HLA typing was unavailable for some donors at each locus, only the typed subset was used in association tests. The sequencing pipeline was judged likely to have produced a cluster of highly shared sequence variants as a technical artifact. In a later analysis, the rate of TCR association differed among HLA loci, with DRB1 alleles having the most associated TCRs and HLA-C alleles having the fewest.

The cohort consisted of hundreds of healthy bone marrow donors. At the time of sampling, every cohort member was nominally healthy, though immune exposures that went unrecorded were likely present. The donor tested CMV seronegative and was one of the 352 seronegative cohort members. A peripheral blood sample was provided by each donor, and peripheral blood mononuclear cells were used for TCR beta sequencing. Genomic DNA extraction from the blood cell samples was performed with the Qiagen DNeasy Blood Extraction Kit. As concerns this clone: Its antigen is not yet known. The record has no base qualities; no much larger clone is one base away.

The library came from the immunoSEQ multiplex PCR assay. For the multiplex PCR, a mixture combining 60 forward primers for TCR Vbeta segments and 13 reverse primers for TCR Jbeta segments was used. The CDR3 region of rearranged TCR beta genes was amplified from genomic DNA by a multiplex PCR assay. Amplified TCR beta libraries were sequenced as 87-base-pair reads on the Illumina HiSeq System. Concerning the study's data processing: In a later analysis, 80 million or so unique TCR beta chains were counted across the 500 to 700 repertoires, and some 10 million of these chains were shared by at least two donors. To remove PCR and sequencing errors, raw reads were error-corrected and collapsed into unique sequences using a nearest-neighbor algorithm that merged closely related sequences. CDR3 sequences were aligned to IMGT reference sequences to assign V, D and J gene segments. For a sequence to be retained, a match of at least six nucleotides was required to both a V gene segment and a J gene segment. Rearrangements were called productive when the CDR3 lacked stop codons and stayed in frame with V and J; all others were non-productive. Following IMGT convention, CDR3 was defined as the stretch from the second conserved V-encoded cysteine up to the conserved J-encoded phenylalanine. In an earlier analysis of around 540 of the donors, sequences lacking an unambiguous match to a single V gene segment were excluded. An earlier analysis of several hundred of the donors called V segments functional above 56.7% productive rearrangements and segregating when the between-donor standard deviation exceeded 5%. A statistical classification framework was built for diagnosing cytomegalovirus status from the catalog of TCR beta chain sequences. In a later analysis, TCR nucleotide sequences were compared against IMGT/GENE-DB human TR gene sequences so that V and J genes could be assigned. In a later analysis, CDR3 sequences and most-parsimonious VDJ recombination scenarios were assigned using the TCRdist pipeline. In a later analysis, every TCR beta chain was defined by the combination of its CDR3 amino acid sequence and its V-gene family, and reads without a unique V-gene family were dropped. To address suspected cross-contamination and a sequencing artifact, a later analysis removed roughly 640 highly shared, low-generation-probability nucleotide sequences. For each public chain, a later analysis derived a clonal expansion index from normalized ranks of inferred template counts within each repertoire. In a later analysis, generation probabilities were computed with a VDJ recombination model fitted to out-of-frame rearrangements, and the resulting probabilities were checked against IGoR. In a later analysis, TCR-TCR, TCR-HLA and TCR-CMV co-occurrence was scored with hypergeometric tests, and a repertoire-size bias correction was applied to TCR pairs. False discovery rates were estimated in a later analysis by permuting HLA or CMV assignments 20 times. A later analysis grouped co-occurring TCRs with DBSCAN, adding TCRdist sequence similarity when clustering within HLA-allele-positive subsets. For co-occurrence clustering, repertoires with fewer than 30,000 or more than 120,000 public chains were excluded, along with a handful of repertoires with anomalous nucleotide sharing. In TCRdb, the immuneACCESS table is reduced to in-frame sequences with V and J assigned. These tables do not hold every clone; where another copy was compared, an unresolved V gene accounts for under half, and the others remain unexplained. V and J calls and clone size are those listed in that table; D and trimming were worked out from the DNA. The sample yields around 100,000 clones; roughly 78% were counted once. The biggest ten clones account for approximately 3% of the sample.

This sequence was found in a woman aged 40 to 55 in good health and CMV-seronegative. Material for sequencing was PBMCs.

The CDR3 is CASSRARPGQAAREQFF. The DNA reads TGTGCCAGCAGCAGAGCCCGACCGGGACAAGCCGCGAGGGAGCAGTTCTTC. The chain couples TRBV28 to TRBJ2-1; a weak D assignment points to TRBD1 (6 bases agree). V lost 6 bases and J lost 10 bases; the stretch between them is 28 bases long. From the cysteine up to the phenylalanine, the CDR3 has a length of 17 residues. The DNA shown is the 51-base CDR3, in frame from base 1. Sequences MDHEN (CDR1) and SYDVKM (CDR2) are obtained from the germline V gene.